The 5 T cell receptor beta chains in this list originate from one sample, sequenced in a study of regulatory T cells in long-lasting Graves disease. For TCR beta, libraries came from iRepertoire HTBI primers and Arm-PCR of CDR3 regions. In TCRdb, the multiplex PCR reads were re-called with MiXCR into one record per CDR3 protein. The data hold around 460,000 distinct CDR3 sequences, with approximately 23% observed a single time. Time point: persistent/refractory GD, antithyroid drugs over 5 years with positive TRAb. Making the TCR library involved RNA that had been extracted from PBMCs. The source material was peripheral blood mononuclear cells (PBMCs), sampled when the disease was refractory, from a patient treated with antithyroid drugs. The receptors come from a female donor with Graves disease.

This clonotype was seen many times. The gene calls are TRBV7-2 and TRBJ1-5, with a possible D match to TRBD1 (5 bases). The CDR3 sequence is 14 residues long. The germline V and J ends were trimmed by 1 base and 3 bases, with 7 bases remaining between them. Looked up from germline, CDR1 is SGHTA and CDR2 is FQGNSA. The CDR3 spells CASSLEDNNQPQHF. The DNA of the CDR3 is TGTGCCAGCAGCTTAGAGGACAACAATCAGCCCCAGCATTTT.

This clonotype occurred many times. V usage is TRBV6-1 and J usage is TRBJ1-5; tentative D call: TRBD1 (6 bases). Germline CDR1 is MNHNS and CDR2 is SASEGT. V was shortened by 5 bases and J by 0 bases, with 17 bases between the two germline ends. There are 17 residues in the CDR3. As DNA, the CDR3 is TGTGCCAGCAGTCTCAGGAAGACAGGAGCTAGCAATCAGCCCCAGCATTTT. Translating gives CASSLRKTGASNQPQHF.

This clonotype was picked up many times. The chain combines TRBV28 with TRBJ1-2; D unresolved. The CDR3 length is 14 residues. Per germline, CDR1 MDHEN and CDR2 SYDVKM. The V and J ends lost 2 bases and 4 bases respectively, with 11 bases between them. CDR3 region: CASSLGGFGYGYTF. In DNA, the CDR3 is TGTGCCAGCAGTTTAGGAGGGTTCGGCTATGGCTACACCTTC.

The chain carries TRBV20-1 and TRBJ1-2; TRBD1 might be the D (6 bases). V was cut by 3 bases and J by 13 bases, with 18 bases left in between. The length of the CDR3 is 12 residues. Germline V lookup: CDR1 DFQATT, CDR2 SNEGSKA (reference sequence). Here the CDR3 reads CSASWTQGWSTF. The CDR3 DNA reads TGCAGTGCTAGCTGGACACAGGGCTGGTCCACCTTC.

The chain has TRBV15 and TRBJ1-2; D is ambiguous. The germline V and J ends were trimmed by 3 bases and 4 bases, with 18 bases remaining between them. This CDR3 region has 16 residues. In germline, CDR1 is LNHNV, CDR2 YYDKDF (reference sequence). CDR3 protein: CATSSWANRFLYGYTF. The CDR3 coding sequence is TGTGCCACCAGCAGTTGGGCGAACCGCTTCCTCTATGGCTACACCTTC.